This TCR beta chain was profiled in a study of OX40 agonist ivuxolimab in advanced cancers. Overall study context: The treatment was a fully human IgG2 OX40 agonist, ivuxolimab. At 0.01 to 10 mg/kg, ivuxolimab was administered intravenously to patients every 2 weeks. Three dose-escalation patients had partial responses: one with hepatocellular carcinoma and two with cutaneous melanoma. The study, taken as a whole, reports: More expanded clones were seen, on average, in CD8+ T cells than in CD4+.

Profiled with immunoSEQ multiplex PCR; TCRdb holds only in-frame clones, not every one. The data show 12,000 to 15,000 clones, with under 80% seen just once and 32% held by the top ten. Concerning this clone: Its antigen remains unknown.

The CDR3 runs to 8 residues. Germline V gives CDR1 MNHEY, CDR2 SVGAGI. V was clipped by 8 bases and J by 8 bases, with 3 bases between them. Here the sequenced sample was CD4+ or CD8+ T cells sorted from blood, taken in a trial of the OX40 agonist ivuxolimab. V is TRBV6-5 and J is TRBJ1-1; D is ambiguous. The receptor's source is an adult with an advanced solid tumor such as melanoma, head and neck, liver or kidney cancer. As DNA, the CDR3 is TGTGCCAGCCAGGAAGCTTTCTTT. Amino acids: CASQEAFF.